This record covers a single T cell receptor (beta chain). This entry belongs to a study of shared clonotypes between healthy human individuals. The V end lost 4 bases, the J end lost 6 bases, and 12 bases lay between the germline ends. Looked up from germline, CDR1 is WSHSY and CDR2 is SAAADI. This CDR3 comprises 13 residues. Each sample came from a Caucasian adult donor living in Nashville, Tennessee. Clones were sequenced by immunoSEQ multiplex PCR, and TCRdb holds only the in-frame ones, with some missing. The repertoire holds approximately 100,000 clones, with about 67% as singletons. The TCR comes from a woman in her twenties or thirties in good health. The V gene is TRBV10-2, the J gene TRBJ2-5, with D perhaps matching TRBD1 (6 bases). The sample comprised memory CD8+ T cells sorted from blood. Subset specified: CD45RO+ cells pooled with CCR7-negative TemRA cells. For the CDR3, the DNA is TGCGCCAGCAGTGTCCCAGGGGAACAGACCCAGTACTTC. Translated: CASSVPGEQTQYF.